Listed below are T cell receptor beta chains from one sample, sequenced in a study of blood T cell repertoires in COVID-19. Measured with immunoSEQ multiplex PCR; TCRdb has only the in-frame clones, and not every one. The table records around 300,000 clones, approximately 81% of them present only once. Sequenced: PBMCs or T cells enriched from blood (not recorded which). The receptors stem from a woman aged 45-65 years who had recovered from COVID-19. CDR3s include the opening cysteine and the closing phenylalanine or tryptophan. The order of the fields is D gene, clone size, V gene, J gene, CDR3 DNA, CDR3 protein. The D gene is left open where the match is weak. Expanded clones get a size class; other rows say once, few or many, or leave the size out.

d_gene: .; abundance: .; v_gene: TRBV24-1; j_gene: TRBJ2-1; CDR3nt: TGTGCCACCAGTGTGTCGGGGTACAATGAGCAGTTCTTC; CDR3aa: CATSVSGYNEQFF
d_gene: .; abundance: .; v_gene: TRBV24-1; j_gene: TRBJ2-5; CDR3nt: TGTGCCACCAGTGATTTCCCGTCAGCGGAGACCCAGTACTTC; CDR3aa: CATSDFPSAETQYF
d_gene: TRBD1; abundance: .; v_gene: TRBV27; j_gene: TRBJ1-4; CDR3nt: TGTGCCAGCAGTTCTTGGACAGGGTTTAATGAAAAACTGTTTTTT; CDR3aa: CASSSWTGFNEKLFF
d_gene: TRBD2; abundance: .; v_gene: TRBV7-2; j_gene: TRBJ2-2; CDR3nt: TGTGCCAGCAGCCCGCGACTAGCGGGAGCGGCCGGGGAGCTGTTTTTT; CDR3aa: CASSPRLAGAAGELFF
d_gene: .; abundance: .; v_gene: TRBV4-1; j_gene: TRBJ2-6; CDR3nt: TGCGCCAGCAGATACAGGGTGCAGGGGGCCAACGTCCTGACTTTC; CDR3aa: CASRYRVQGANVLTF
d_gene: .; abundance: .; v_gene: TRBV7-9; j_gene: TRBJ1-1; CDR3nt: TGTGCCAGCAGCTTACTAAGAGGGAACACTGAAGCTTTCTTT; CDR3aa: CASSLLRGNTEAFF
d_gene: TRBD1; abundance: .; v_gene: TRBV4-1; j_gene: TRBJ1-2; CDR3nt: TGCGCCAGCAGCCAAGGGACAGGGGACTATGGCTACACCTTC; CDR3aa: CASSQGTGDYGYTF
d_gene: TRBD1; abundance: .; v_gene: TRBV2; j_gene: TRBJ1-3; CDR3nt: TGTGCCAGCAGAACCGGGACAGCTGGAAACACCATATATTTT; CDR3aa: CASRTGTAGNTIYF
d_gene: TRBD2; abundance: .; v_gene: TRBV7-3; j_gene: TRBJ2-1; CDR3nt: TGTGCCAGCAGCTTAGATGGTAGCGGGGGCAACTCCTACAATGAGCAGTTCTTC; CDR3aa: CASSLDGSGGNSYNEQFF
d_gene: TRBD1; abundance: few; v_gene: TRBV18; j_gene: TRBJ1-4; CDR3nt: TGTGCCAGCTCACCGGGACAGGGGAATGAAAAACTGTTTTTT; CDR3aa: CASSPGQGNEKLFF
d_gene: TRBD2; abundance: .; v_gene: TRBV19; j_gene: TRBJ2-3; CDR3nt: TGTGCCAGTAGTATCTCTAGCGGGAGCACAGATACGCAGTATTTT; CDR3aa: CASSISSGSTDTQYF
d_gene: .; abundance: .; v_gene: TRBV6-4; j_gene: TRBJ1-6; CDR3nt: TGTGCCAGCAGTGTCGACAGGAATTCACCCCTCCACTTT; CDR3aa: CASSVDRNSPLHF
d_gene: .; abundance: .; v_gene: TRBV7-9; j_gene: TRBJ1-2; CDR3nt: TGTGCCAGCAGCTTCTCGACTCTAGGCTATGGCTACACCTTC; CDR3aa: CASSFSTLGYGYTF
d_gene: .; abundance: .; v_gene: TRBV6-5; j_gene: TRBJ2-4; CDR3nt: TGTGCCAGCAGTACCACGGGTAGAAACATTCAGTACTTC; CDR3aa: CASSTTGRNIQYF
d_gene: .; abundance: once; v_gene: TRBV6-5; j_gene: TRBJ1-1; CDR3nt: TGTGCCAGCAGTTACCGCTCCAGGGGGAACACTGAAGCTTTCTTT; CDR3aa: CASSYRSRGNTEAFF
d_gene: .; abundance: .; v_gene: TRBV20-1; j_gene: TRBJ1-5; CDR3nt: TGCAGTGCTAGTGTTGGGGGCCTCTATCAGCCCCAGCATTTT; CDR3aa: CSASVGGLYQPQHF
d_gene: TRBD2; abundance: .; v_gene: TRBV29-1; j_gene: TRBJ2-3; CDR3nt: TGCAGCGTTGACGGCAGGCGGGAGGCCAAGTATTTT; CDR3aa: CSVDGRREAKYF
d_gene: TRBD1; abundance: .; v_gene: TRBV5-1; j_gene: TRBJ1-2; CDR3nt: TGCGCCAGCAGCTTTGGAGGGACAGGGGTCGGTGGCTACACCTTC; CDR3aa: CASSFGGTGVGGYTF
d_gene: TRBD2; abundance: .; v_gene: TRBV6-5; j_gene: TRBJ2-5; CDR3nt: TGTGCCAGCAGGGGGGCTAGCGGGCGAGGGGAGACCCAGTACTTC; CDR3aa: CASRGASGRGETQYF
d_gene: TRBD1; abundance: .; v_gene: TRBV10-1; j_gene: TRBJ2-5; CDR3nt: TGCGCCAGCAGTGTTAACAGGGGGCAGACCCAGTACTTC; CDR3aa: CASSVNRGQTQYF
d_gene: .; abundance: .; v_gene: TRBV19; j_gene: TRBJ1-5; CDR3nt: TGTGCCAGTAGTATCGGACAGTATAGCAATCAGCCCCAGCATTTT; CDR3aa: CASSIGQYSNQPQHF
d_gene: .; abundance: few; v_gene: TRBV28; j_gene: TRBJ1-5; CDR3nt: TGTGCCAGCAGTTGGGTCCGTCGTCAGGGAAGCAATCAGCCCCAGCATTTT; CDR3aa: CASSWVRRQGSNQPQHF
d_gene: .; abundance: .; v_gene: TRBV15; j_gene: TRBJ1-5; CDR3nt: TGTGCCACCAGCGGGGGGGCCGGGCAGCCCCAGCATTTT; CDR3aa: CATSGGAGQPQHF
d_gene: .; abundance: .; v_gene: TRBV5-1; j_gene: TRBJ1-2; CDR3nt: TGCGCCAGCAGCTTGGAGGGAGGGGATGGTGGCTACACCTTC; CDR3aa: CASSLEGGDGGYTF
d_gene: .; abundance: .; v_gene: TRBV19; j_gene: TRBJ1-3; CDR3nt: TGTGCCAGTAGTATGGCAGGTACTGGAAACACCATATATTTT; CDR3aa: CASSMAGTGNTIYF
d_gene: .; abundance: .; v_gene: TRBV4-2; j_gene: TRBJ2-1; CDR3nt: TGTGCCAGCAGCCAAGGCCTAGACCCTGAGCAGTTCTTC; CDR3aa: CASSQGLDPEQFF
d_gene: .; abundance: .; v_gene: TRBV6-6; j_gene: TRBJ2-7; CDR3nt: TGTGCCAGCAGCCTTCCTCGACTAAAAAGGAACGAGCAGTACTTC; CDR3aa: CASSLPRLKRNEQYF
d_gene: .; abundance: .; v_gene: TRBV11-3; j_gene: TRBJ2-5; CDR3nt: TGTGCCAGCAGCTTAGGTCTAGGAGAGACCCAGTACTTC; CDR3aa: CASSLGLGETQYF
d_gene: TRBD1; abundance: .; v_gene: TRBV28; j_gene: TRBJ1-1; CDR3nt: TGTGCCAGCAGTTTAGGGACAGGGACCATGAACACTGAAGCTTTCTTT; CDR3aa: CASSLGTGTMNTEAFF
d_gene: .; abundance: .; v_gene: TRBV18; j_gene: TRBJ2-7; CDR3nt: TGTGCCAGCTCACCCCTGAGCGGAGGGGGCGGCTACGAGCAGTACTTC; CDR3aa: CASSPLSGGGGYEQYF
d_gene: TRBD2; abundance: .; v_gene: TRBV18; j_gene: TRBJ2-5; CDR3nt: TGTGCCAGCTCACCAATGCTCCTAGCGGGGGTGGAGACCCAGTACTTC; CDR3aa: CASSPMLLAGVETQYF
d_gene: .; abundance: .; v_gene: TRBV24-1; j_gene: TRBJ2-5; CDR3nt: TGTGCCACCAGTGCAGGGTCCCAAGAGACCCAGTACTTC; CDR3aa: CATSAGSQETQYF
d_gene: TRBD1; abundance: .; v_gene: TRBV4-1; j_gene: TRBJ1-4; CDR3nt: TGCGCCAGCAGCCGGAAGACAGGGACGGACGAAAAACTGTTTTTT; CDR3aa: CASSRKTGTDEKLFF
d_gene: .; abundance: .; v_gene: TRBV9; j_gene: TRBJ2-7; CDR3nt: TGTGCCAGCAGCGTAGTTACAGGGCACGAGCAGTACTTC; CDR3aa: CASSVVTGHEQYF
d_gene: .; abundance: once; v_gene: TRBV5-5; j_gene: TRBJ2-7; CDR3nt: TGTGCCAGCAGCCTAGCGATGGGGCCCTACGAGCAGTACTTC; CDR3aa: CASSLAMGPYEQYF
d_gene: TRBD2; abundance: .; v_gene: TRBV6-5; j_gene: TRBJ2-1; CDR3nt: TGTGCCAGCAGTTACTCAGGACTAGCGGGACTGTATGAGCAGTTCTTC; CDR3aa: CASSYSGLAGLYEQFF
d_gene: TRBD1; abundance: .; v_gene: TRBV11-1; j_gene: TRBJ2-7; CDR3nt: TGTGCCAGCAGCTTACAAGGGACAGGGGGCCGAGAGCAGTACTTC; CDR3aa: CASSLQGTGGREQYF
d_gene: TRBD2; abundance: .; v_gene: TRBV27; j_gene: TRBJ2-1; CDR3nt: TGTGCCAGCAGTTCACGACCGGGACTAGCGGGGGGCCCCGTCGGTGAGCAGTTCTTC; CDR3aa: CASSSRPGLAGGPVGEQFF
d_gene: .; abundance: few; v_gene: TRBV28; j_gene: TRBJ1-2; CDR3nt: TGTGCCAGCAGTTCCATCCCGGGAACTGATGGCTACACCTTC; CDR3aa: CASSSIPGTDGYTF
d_gene: .; abundance: .; v_gene: TRBV12-3/TRBV12-4; j_gene: TRBJ1-1; CDR3nt: TGTGCCAGCGGGCCCAGGCAGAACACTGAAGCTTTCTTT; CDR3aa: CASGPRQNTEAFF